This T cell receptor beta chain came from a study of blood T cell repertoires in COVID-19. About the study: Material from acute and convalescent COVID-19 was sourced from the United States, Italy and Spain. PBMCs, B-cell-depleted T cells, or T cells provided the cDNA or gDNA that made up the material.

There are 13 residues in the CDR3. Trimming cost V 10 bases and J 5 bases; bases outside gene matches: 2. Germline V lookup: CDR1 SGHTA, CDR2 FQGNSA. In the source study's methods: From reference gene primer amplification, estimates of nucleated cell counts were derived. Assay used: immunoSEQ multiplex PCR; TCRdb lists only in-frame clones, some missing. D and trimming come from the DNA, and the V and J calls and clone size come from that table. Of 250,000 to 300,000 clones in the sample, 82% were seen once. The receptor's source is a woman aged 18 to 35 with acute or convalescent COVID-19. The chain employs TRBV7-2 and TRBJ2-2; TRBD2 aligns across 12 bases. The sample consisted of peripheral blood. The CDR3 sequence: CATGLAGTGELFF. CDR3 DNA: TGTGCCACGGGACTAGCGGGTACCGGGGAGCTGTTTTTT. The full variable domain, with the rest looked up from reference TRBV7-2 and TRBJ2-2, is GAGVSQSPSNKVTEKGKDVELRCDPISGHTALYWYRQSLGQGLEFLIYFQGNSAPDKSGLPSDRFSAERTGGSVSTLTIQRTQQEDSAVYLCATGLAGTGELFFGEGSRLTVL.